The 32 T cell receptor beta chains given below trace back to one sample, sequenced in a study of OX40 agonist ivuxolimab in advanced cancers. Clones were sequenced by immunoSEQ multiplex PCR, and TCRdb holds only the in-frame ones, with some missing. The table records approximately 77,000 clones, 75% to 95% of them present only once. The material was CD4+ or CD8+ T cells sorted from blood, obtained in a trial of the OX40 agonist ivuxolimab. The receptors were sampled from an adult with an advanced solid tumor such as melanoma, head and neck, liver or kidney cancer.

This rearrangement joins TRBV6-5 to TRBJ1-1; 8 positions agree with TRBD1. V lost 5 bases and J lost 5; bases outside the gene matches: 4. CDR3 length: 13 residues. Germline V gives CDR1 MNHEY, CDR2 SVGAGI. The CDR3 loop is CASSGHRGTEAFF. CDR3 DNA sequence: TGTGCCAGCAGTGGCCACAGGGGGACTGAAGCTTTCTTT.

Only one count was recorded for this clone. This rearrangement joins TRBV7-2 to TRBJ2-7; TRBD2 aligns across 10 bases. This CDR3 has 14 residues. The junction had 5 bases not matched to a gene; V was cut back by 2 bases and J by 7 bases. Germline-derived CDR1 and CDR2 are SGHTA and FQGNSA. For the CDR3, the DNA is TGTGCCAGCAGCTTATATCTAGCGGGAGAGGAGCAGTACTTC. Translated: CASSLYLAGEEQYF. The variable domain in full, with the rest retrieved from reference TRBV7-2 and TRBJ2-7, is GAGVSQSPSNKVTEKGKDVELRCDPISGHTALYWYRQSLGQGLEFLIYFQGNSAPDKSGLPSDRFSAERTGGSVSTLTIQRTQQEDSAVYLCASSLYLAGEEQYFGPGTRLTVT.

V usage is TRBV30 and J usage is TRBJ1-6; the D gene is possibly TRBD1 (5 bases). V gave up 8 bases and J gave up 5 bases, with 13 bases separating them. CDR3 length: 13 residues. Germline loops: CDR1 GTSNPN, CDR2 SVGIG (reference sequence). The CDR3 region is CAGLLDNNSPLHF. CDR3 DNA: TGTGCCGGTCTCTTGGACAATAATTCACCCCTCCACTTT.

This clone was recorded once. One end of the junction varies from germline; a read error may be responsible. The V call is TRBV30, the J call TRBJ1-2; weak D call: TRBD1 (6 bases). This CDR3 spans 12 amino acids. CDR1 is GTSNPN and CDR2 is SVGIG in the germline V gene (reference sequence). The CDR3: CAWSVPGGALAF. The CDR3 nucleotides read TGTGCCTGGAGTGTACCGGGGGGCGCCCTGGCCTTC.

The rearrangement uses TRBV7-3 and TRBJ2-3; TRBD1 might be the D (6 bases). Germline V lookup: CDR1 SGHTA, CDR2 FQGTGA. The CDR3 runs 14 residues. Deletions cut 5 bases from V and 2 bases from J, with 11 bases between. The CDR3 DNA reads as TGTGCCAGCAGCCAGGACAGCTACACAGATACGCAGTATTTT. Amino acid sequence: CASSQDSYTDTQYF. Based on the CDR3 plus reference TRBV7-3 and TRBJ2-3, the full variable domain is GAGVSQTPSNKVTEKGKYVELRCDPISGHTALYWYRQSLGQGPEFLIYFQGTGAADDSGLPNDRFFAVRPEGSVSTLKIQRTERGDSAVYLCASSQDSYTDTQYFGPGTRLTVL.

A word on this clone: An end of the junction differs from the germline gene, which may be a read error. The chain combines TRBV6-1 with TRBJ2-6; D gene ambiguous. Germline V gene lookup returns CDR1 MNHNS and CDR2 SASEGT. CDR3 size: 16 residues. In DNA form, the CDR3 reads TGTGCCATCAGTGATTTAAGGGTTGCTGGGGCCAACGTCCTGACTTTC. It yields the protein CAISDLRVAGANVLTF.

The CDR3 DNA is TGTGCCAGCAGCCTGATACCGGGACAGGGAAACACTGAAGCTTTCTTT. This gives the protein CASSLIPGQGNTEAFF. The chain employs TRBV7-9 and TRBJ1-1; 9 nucleotides line up with TRBD1. With V trimmed by 5 bases and J by 2 bases, 9 bases remained unmatched. CDR1 is SEHNR, CDR2 FQNEAQ, per germline (reference sequence). This CDR3 has 16 amino acids. The full variable domain, in which reference TRBV7-9 and TRBJ1-1 provide the parts outside the CDR3, is DTGVSQNPRHKITKRGQNVTFRCDPISEHNRLYWYRQTLGQGPEFLTYFQNEAQLEKSRLLSDRFSAERPKGSFSTLEIQRTEQGDSAMYLCASSLIPGQGNTEAFFGQGTRLTVV.

V gene TRBV27 combines with J gene TRBJ1-2; a possible D gene is TRBD1 (6 bases). This CDR3 comprises 18 residues. With 0 bases removed from V and 1 base from J, the gap between germline ends came to 18 bases. Germline CDR1 is MNHEY and CDR2 is SMNVEV (reference sequence). The CDR3 is CASSLSFIGRGSNYGYTF. CDR3 sequence (DNA): TGTGCCAGCAGTTTATCATTTATTGGGAGGGGGAGTAACTATGGCTACACCTTC.

The chain links TRBV5-1 to TRBJ2-2; D call uncertain. The CDR3 extends over 12 amino acids. Germline V CDR1 and CDR2: SGHRS, YFSETQ. The germline V and J ends were trimmed by 4 bases and 1 base, with 2 bases remaining between them. CDR3 coding DNA: TGCGCCAGCAGCGAGAACACCGGGGAGCTGTTTTTT. Amino acid sequence: CASSENTGELFF.

This clone has only one observation. The CDR3 sequence: CASSLGLDPYNEQFF. CDR3 DNA: TGTGCCAGCAGCTTAGGACTGGATCCCTACAATGAGCAGTTCTTC. The chain carries TRBV11-3 and TRBJ2-1; D is unclear. From germline, CDR1 is SGHNT and CDR2 YENEEA. The CDR3 has 15 amino acids. Trimming stripped 1 base from V and 2 bases from J, with 9 bases between.

V is TRBV10-3 and J is TRBJ2-3; D not resolved. CDR3 length: 12 amino acids. Per the germline V gene, CDR1 is ENHRY and CDR2 is SYGVKD. V dropped 10 bases and J dropped 0 bases, with 8 bases sitting between them. The CDR3 protein is CATTSSTDTQYF. The DNA for the CDR3 is TGTGCCACCACATCTAGCACAGATACGCAGTATTTT.

This chain connects TRBV10-3 to TRBJ2-7; TRBD1 agrees at 7 bases. Germline V gene data show CDR1 as ENHRY and CDR2 as SYGVKD. The CDR3 runs to 14 residues. V was pared by 6 bases and J by 2 bases, with 7 bases of the junction left unmatched. As DNA, the CDR3 is TGTGCCATCAGACTACAGGGGCCCACCTACGAGCAGTACTTC. Amino acids: CAIRLQGPTYEQYF.

V usage is TRBV20-1 and J usage is TRBJ2-3, with D uncertain. V lost 3 bases to trimming and J lost 7 bases, with 8 bases between them. Germline V CDR1 and CDR2: DFQATT, SNEGSKA (reference sequence). This CDR3 has 11 amino acids. This CDR3 reads CSASVGNTQYF. CDR3 nucleotide sequence: TGCAGTGCTAGTGTGGGGAATACGCAGTATTTT.

Concerning this clone: Within the sample, other DNA sequences also encode this same CDR3. The genes are TRBV5-1 and TRBJ2-1, with D unresolved. Trimming stripped 0 bases from V and 2 bases from J, with 9 bases between. The germline V gene has CDR1 SGHRS and CDR2 YFSETQ. The CDR3 is 15 residues long. The CDR3, as DNA: TGCGCCAGCAGCTTGGAAGGAGAGCCCTACAATGAGCAGTTCTTC. This codes for CASSLEGEPYNEQFF.

CDR3 residues: CASRQTGTLNEKLFF. CDR3 in DNA: TGCGCCAGCAGACAGACCGGGACTCTAAATGAAAAACTGTTTTTT. V gene TRBV4-1 combines with J gene TRBJ1-4; TRBD1 might be the D (5 bases). Per the germline V gene, CDR1 is MGHRA and CDR2 is YSYEKL. The CDR3 has 15 amino acids. Deletions cut 6 bases from V and 5 bases from J, with 16 bases between.

The chain couples TRBV29-1 to TRBJ2-1; 8 bases align to TRBD2. The CDR3 has 13 amino acids. V lost 3 bases, J lost 8 bases, and 6 bases stayed unmatched. CDR1 is SQVTM, CDR2 ANQGSEA, per germline. CDR3 DNA sequence: TGCAGCGTTGATAGCGGGACCGTCGATGAGCAGTTCTTC. This sequence encodes CSVDSGTVDEQFF.

The chain combines TRBV7-9 with TRBJ1-2; 7 bases match TRBD1. Germline CDR1 is SEHNR and CDR2 is FQNEAQ (reference sequence). The CDR3 loop spans 14 amino acids. After removal of 0 bases from V and 4 bases from J, the junction contained 2 bases not matched to a gene. CDR3 nucleotide sequence: TGTGCCAGCAGCTTAGCGGGGGACAGCTATGGCTACACCTTC. It encodes CASSLAGDSYGYTF.

This clone has just a few counts. The V and J genes are TRBV10-2 and TRBJ1-1, with D possibly TRBD1 on 5 matching bases. The germline V gene has CDR1 WSHSY and CDR2 SAAADI. V dropped 0 bases and J dropped 11 bases, with 16 bases sitting between them. This CDR3 has 14 residues. The CDR3 nucleotides are TGCGCCAGCAGTGAGTCCAGTCAGGGAGAGGCGGCTTTCTTT. Protein: CASSESSQGEAAFF.

The gene calls are TRBV2 and TRBJ2-1, with TRBD2 identical over 7 bases. The CDR3 extends over 12 amino acids. The germline V gene has CDR1 SNHLY and CDR2 FYNNEI. The ends lost 2 bases at V and 15 bases at J; junction bases unmatched: 7. As DNA, the CDR3 is TGTGCCAGCAGTGAAAGTAGCGGGCCTCCGTTCTTC. Translation: CASSESSGPPFF. Variable domain in full (rest from reference TRBV2 and TRBJ2-1): EPEVTQTPSHQVTQMGQEVILRCVPISNHLYFYWYRQILGQKVEFLVSFYNNEISEKSEIFDDQFSVERPDGSNFTLKIRSTKLEDSAMYFCASSESSGPPFFGPGTRLTVL.

V and J are TRBV6-1 and TRBJ1-5; D is uncertain. This CDR3 contains 13 residues. Trimming left V 8 bases short and J 5 bases short, with 13 bases between. Looked up from germline, CDR1 is MNHNS and CDR2 is SASEGT. This CDR3 is CASGVLGDQPQHF. The CDR3 DNA reads as TGTGCCAGCGGCGTACTCGGAGATCAGCCCCAGCATTTT.

The rearrangement joins TRBV25-1 to TRBJ2-1; 7 bases map to TRBD2. The length of the CDR3 is 15 residues. V trimming: 1 base; J trimming: 7 bases; junction bases outside the gene matches: 7. Germline V gene sequence: CDR1 MGHDK, CDR2 SYGVNS. The CDR3 DNA reads TGTGCCAGCAGTGAATCAAGACTAGCAGATAATGAGCAGTTCTTC. Translated, it gives CASSESRLADNEQFF.

The chain couples TRBV5-5 to TRBJ2-7; D perhaps matches TRBD1 (6 bases). Per the germline V gene, CDR1 is SGHKS and CDR2 is YYEKEE (reference sequence). This CDR3 comprises 13 residues. V lost 4 bases to trimming and J lost 3 bases, with 11 bases between them. Here the CDR3 DNA reads TGTGCCAGCAGCCTAGCCAGGGGCTACGAGCAGTACTTC. Translation: CASSLARGYEQYF.

The chain employs TRBV6-6 and TRBJ1-2, with 7 positions matching TRBD1. The CDR3 extends over 14 amino acids. Trimming took 5 bases from V and 4 from J; bases not matched to a gene: 7. From germline, CDR1 is MNHNY and CDR2 SVGAGI (reference sequence). CDR3 loop: CASSTPDRAYGYTF. Here the CDR3 DNA reads TGTGCCAGCAGTACCCCCGACAGGGCCTATGGCTACACCTTC.

The chain combines TRBV28 with TRBJ2-7, with TRBD2 matching over 9 bases. The CDR3 is 15 amino acids. V was clipped by 8 bases and J by 4 bases; unmatched bases: 12. Germline V gene sequence: CDR1 MDHEN, CDR2 SYDVKM. CDR3 nucleotide sequence: TGTGCCAGCGGGAGAGGGCTAGCGGGATCATACGAGCAGTACTTC. Protein product: CASGRGLAGSYEQYF.

The rearrangement links TRBV5-8 to TRBJ2-7; 10 bases are shared with TRBD1. The CDR3 sequence is 16 residues long. J gave up 5 bases and V 4 bases, and 12 bases lay outside the gene matches. Germline CDR1 and CDR2: SGHTS and YDEGEE. The CDR3 region has the DNA TGTGCCAGCAGCCAAGTAGGGGGACAGGGGATCAACGAGCAGTACTTC. This gives the protein CASSQVGGQGINEQYF.

The rearrangement uses TRBV28 and TRBJ2-5; 10 bases map to TRBD2. The J segment lost 5 bases and the V segment lost 4 bases, leaving 10 bases of the junction unmatched. CDR1 is MDHEN and CDR2 is SYDVKM in the germline V gene. The CDR3 loop spans 16 amino acids. The CDR3 DNA is TGTGCCAGCAGTTCCCGGGAAGCGGGAGGGCCGGAGACCCAGTACTTC. Translated: CASSSREAGGPETQYF.

The chain carries TRBV7-9 and TRBJ1-1, with D unresolved. The CDR3 runs to 14 residues. CDR1 and CDR2 from the germline V gene are SEHNR and FQNEAQ (reference sequence). V was pared by 1 base and J by 3 bases, with 9 bases between. The CDR3 region has the DNA TGTGCCAGCAGCTTAGAAGGACCCGACACTGAAGCTTTCTTT. Translation gives CASSLEGPDTEAFF.

J is TRBJ1-1 and V is TRBV19; no clear D. The germline V gene encodes CDR1 LNHDA and CDR2 SQIVND (reference sequence). Trimming removed 7 bases at V and 4 bases at J, with 16 bases between. The CDR3 length is 14 residues. CDR3 loop: CASTFQTGPTEAFF. The DNA for the CDR3 is TGTGCCAGTACCTTTCAGACGGGCCCCACTGAAGCTTTCTTT. The full variable domain, completed using reference TRBV19 and TRBJ1-1, is DGGITQSPKYLFRKEGQNVTLSCEQNLNHDAMYWYRQDPGQGLRLIYYSQIVNDFQKGDIAEGYSVSREKKESFPLTVTSAQKNPTAFYLCASTFQTGPTEAFFGQGTRLTVV.

V gene TRBV4-1 combines with J gene TRBJ2-1; TRBD2 agrees at 11 bases. This CDR3 region has 17 residues. J was trimmed by 2 bases and V by 4 bases; bases with no gene match: 7. Germline CDR1 and CDR2: MGHRA and YSYEKL. The CDR3 DNA reads TGCGCCAGCAGCCTTACCGGGACTAGCGGCGCCTACAATGAGCAGTTCTTC. This translates into CASSLTGTSGAYNEQFF.

The V call is TRBV7-8, the J call TRBJ2-7; the D is unclear. Trimming took 4 bases from V and 2 from J, leaving 6 bases between them. The CDR3 is 12 amino acids. Germline V gene sequence: CDR1 SGHVS, CDR2 FQNEAQ. The CDR3 region has the DNA TGTGCCAGCAGCTCCCAGGCCTACGAGCAGTACTTC. This encodes CASSSQAYEQYF.

The chain is built from TRBV6-5 and TRBJ2-5; 10 bases are a match to TRBD2. This CDR3 contains 13 residues. Germline values: CDR1 MNHEY, CDR2 SVGAGI. V lost 6 bases to trimming and J lost 3 bases; unmatched junction nucleotides: 1. Written as DNA, the CDR3 is TGTGCCAGCAGGCTAGCGGGAGAAGAGACCCAGTACTTC. Amino acids: CASRLAGEETQYF.

The rearrangement joins TRBV28 to TRBJ1-2, with D hard to call. V lost 4 bases to trimming and J lost 2 bases, with 8 bases between them. This CDR3 has 13 amino acids. Germline assignment: CDR1 MDHEN and CDR2 SYDVKM. CDR3 in DNA: TGTGCCAGCAGTTGGACCGACAACTATGGCTACACCTTC. This sequence encodes CASSWTDNYGYTF.